The 32 T cell receptor beta chains given below trace back to one sample, sequenced in a study of a mutant IDH1 vaccine in newly diagnosed glioma. Time point reported: week 23, last vaccination. Vaccination used 300 ug of mutant IDH1 20-mer peptide per dose, with topical imiquimod. No antigen has been identified for these receptors. TCRdb's table, derived via immunoSEQ multiplex PCR, lists solely in-frame clones and lacks some. The sample shows 65,000 or so clones, about 88% of them seen only once. Specimen: PBMCs, collected from a glioma patient whose treatment included an IDH1 peptide vaccine. The source is a young man with glioma.

The CDR3 DNA sequence: TGTGCCAGCACCATAGACGGGAACACTGAAGCTTTCTTT. It codes for CASTIDGNTEAFF. V and J are TRBV6-5 and TRBJ1-1; unclear D gene. V was cut by 7 bases and J by 1 base, with 10 bases left in between. Germline V gives CDR1 MNHEY, CDR2 SVGAGI. The CDR3 covers 13 residues.

The rearrangement links TRBV2 to TRBJ1-6; 7 bases align to TRBD1. In germline, CDR1 is SNHLY, CDR2 FYNNEI. The ends lost 7 bases at V and 9 bases at J; junction bases unmatched: 9. The CDR3 totals 14 residues. CDR3 nucleotide sequence: TGTGCCAGCACTTCGACAGGGTTTCGTTCACCCCTCCACTTT. Amino acids: CASTSTGFRSPLHF.

V gene TRBV5-6 combines with J gene TRBJ2-3, with D possibly TRBD2 on 5 matching bases. This CDR3 spans 13 amino acids. Trimming pared 0 bases from V and 8 bases from J, leaving 10 bases between. The V gene's germline CDR1 is SGHDT and CDR2 YYEEEE. CDR3 sequence: CASSLGSAGTQYF. The CDR3 DNA reads TGTGCCAGCAGCTTGGGGTCGGCGGGTACGCAGTATTTT.

The CDR3 spells CASSLRLERDRKREQYF. Written as DNA, the CDR3 is TGCGCCAGCAGCCTCCGTTTGGAGCGGGACAGGAAACGCGAGCAGTACTTC. The rearrangement links TRBV5-1 to TRBJ2-7; a weak D match, TRBD1 (8 bases). The V gene's germline CDR1 is SGHRS and CDR2 YFSETQ. V shed 4 bases and J shed 6 bases, with 26 bases lying between them. This CDR3 spans 17 amino acids.

The table lists this clone with a few counts. The V gene is TRBV9, the J gene TRBJ1-1; D ambiguous. V was cut by 4 bases and J by 1 base, with 11 bases left in between. The CDR3 sequence is 14 residues long. Germline loops: CDR1 SGDLS, CDR2 YYNGEE. The CDR3 nucleotides are TGTGCCAGCAGCCTCCGGACTGCGAACACTGAAGCTTTCTTT. Translated: CASSLRTANTEAFF.

A remark on this clone: Sequence at one end of the junction differs from germline and may be a read error. The V and J genes are TRBV19 and TRBJ1-5; no reliable D call. Germline V gives CDR1 LNHDA, CDR2 SQIVND (reference sequence). The CDR3 sequence is 16 residues long. For the CDR3, the DNA is TGTGCCGGTAGTATTGTAGGGCTCTATAGCAATCAGCCCCAGCATTTT. It translates to CAGSIVGLYSNQPQHF.

J is TRBJ1-1 and V is TRBV6-5, with D unresolved. The V end lost 0 bases, the J end lost 0 bases, and 11 bases lay between the germline ends. The germline gives CDR1 MNHEY, CDR2 SVGAGI. The CDR3 extends over 16 amino acids. As DNA, the CDR3 is TGTGCCAGCAGTTACTCGACCGGCAGCATGAACACTGAAGCTTTCTTT. This encodes CASSYSTGSMNTEAFF.

This chain joins TRBV5-1 and TRBJ2-7; TRBD1 agrees at 8 bases. After removal of 4 bases from V and 10 bases from J, the junction contained 10 bases not matched to a gene. The CDR3 sequence is 13 residues long. In germline, CDR1 is SGHRS, CDR2 YFSETQ. The CDR3 bases are TGCGCCAGCAGCCTGGACAGGGAGTTCCCCCAGTACTTC. Protein: CASSLDREFPQYF.

This clone was seen once. J is TRBJ2-2 and V is TRBV19, with 7 bases matching TRBD2. Trimming cost V 2 bases and J 4 bases; bases outside gene matches: 1. The CDR3 sequence is 14 residues long. Germline V gene sequence: CDR1 LNHDA, CDR2 SQIVND (reference sequence). CDR3: CASSIPGGTGELFF. The CDR3, as DNA: TGTGCCAGTAGTATACCGGGGGGCACCGGGGAGCTGTTTTTT.

CDR3 residues: CASSLAGQGSVTAGELFF. DNA for the CDR3: TGTGCCAGCAGCTTGGCCGGTCAGGGATCGGTCACCGCCGGGGAGCTGTTTTTT. The V call is TRBV5-4, the J call TRBJ2-2, with TRBD1 as a possible D gene (5 bases). Per the germline V gene, CDR1 is SGHNT and CDR2 is YYREEE (reference sequence). The length of the CDR3 is 18 residues. The V end lost 0 bases, the J end lost 6 bases, and 21 bases lay between the germline ends.

The chain uses TRBV7-9 and TRBJ2-3; 7 positions match TRBD1. V lost 5 bases and J lost 1; bases outside the gene matches: 6. There are 15 residues in the CDR3. Germline V lookup: CDR1 SEHNR, CDR2 FQNEAQ (reference sequence). CDR3 coding DNA: TGTGCCAGCAGCACCCGGACAGGCCGCACAGATACGCAGTATTTT. Its protein is CASSTRTGRTDTQYF.

The CDR3 region is CASSFGMGRLGNTIYF. The CDR3 DNA is TGTGCCAGCAGTTTCGGGATGGGACGACTTGGAAACACCATATATTTT. The chain is built from TRBV6-5 and TRBJ1-3, with D possibly TRBD1 on 5 matching bases. Germline V CDR1 and CDR2: MNHEY, SVGAGI. There are 16 residues in the CDR3. The V gene lost 4 bases and the J gene lost 3 bases, with 16 bases spanning the gap.

Of note for this clone: The sample carries other DNA sequences with the same CDR3. CDR3 sequence: CASSPGTRAGELFF. DNA of the CDR3: TGTGCCAGCAGCCCAGGGACCAGGGCCGGGGAGCTGTTTTTT. V and J are TRBV6-5 and TRBJ2-2; D tentatively reads TRBD1 or TRBD2 (5 bases each). Germline V lookup: CDR1 MNHEY, CDR2 SVGAGI. With 6 bases removed from V and 6 bases from J, the gap between germline ends came to 14 bases. The CDR3 totals 14 residues.

The chain combines TRBV13 with TRBJ2-7; D is perhaps TRBD2 (5 bases). The CDR3 spans 15 residues. V was trimmed by 3 bases and J by 6 bases, leaving 18 bases between them. Germline lookup yields CDR1 PRHDT and CDR2 FYEKMQ (reference sequence). CDR3 loop: CASSFNGVVGREQYF. The CDR3 DNA reads as TGTGCCAGCAGCTTCAACGGGGTGGTAGGGCGCGAGCAGTACTTC.

This rearrangement joins TRBV5-6 to TRBJ2-7; D is perhaps TRBD1 (5 bases). This CDR3 has 16 amino acids. Germline CDR1 is SGHDT and CDR2 is YYEEEE. The V end lost 1 base, the J end lost 1 base, and 15 bases lay between the germline ends. CDR3 loop: CASSLNINRWSYEQYF. The CDR3 DNA is TGTGCCAGCAGCTTGAATATCAACAGGTGGTCCTACGAGCAGTACTTC.

CDR3: CASSLNTGELFF. DNA for the CDR3: TGTGCCAGCAGTTTAAACACCGGGGAGCTGTTTTTT. The J gene is TRBJ2-2, the V gene TRBV27; D remains ambiguous. V was clipped by 2 bases and J by 2 bases, with 0 bases between them. The germline CDR1 and CDR2 sequences are MNHEY and SMNVEV (reference sequence). CDR3 length: 12 amino acids.

The V gene is TRBV6-5, the J gene TRBJ1-1; 7 bases are a match to TRBD1. This CDR3 comprises 15 residues. Trimming took 4 bases from V and 0 from J; bases not matched to a gene: 5. Germline V gene sequence: CDR1 MNHEY, CDR2 SVGAGI. In DNA, the CDR3 is TGTGCCAGCAGTTCCCGGGGGACAGTGAACACTGAAGCTTTCTTT. Protein sequence: CASSSRGTVNTEAFF.

The chain has TRBV28 and TRBJ1-5, with D maybe TRBD1 (6 bases). The germline CDR1 and CDR2 sequences are MDHEN and SYDVKM. V was clipped by 6 bases and J by 6 bases, with 18 bases between them. The CDR3 sequence is 15 residues long. The DNA for the CDR3 is TGTGCCAGCAGCCTGACAGGCGTTCCGAGTCAGCCCCAGCATTTT. Residues: CASSLTGVPSQPQHF.

The gene calls are TRBV7-2 and TRBJ1-2; D call uncertain. The germline CDR1 and CDR2 sequences are SGHTA and FQGNSA. V was shortened by 1 base and J by 2 bases, with 11 bases between the two germline ends. CDR3 length: 15 amino acids. The CDR3 bases are TGTGCCAGCAGCTTAGATCGCAGATCCAACTATGGCTACACCTTC. Translated, it gives CASSLDRRSNYGYTF.

The genes are TRBV6-1 and TRBJ1-3; maybe TRBD1 (6 bases). This CDR3 is built from 17 residues. Germline CDR1 and CDR2: MNHNS and SASEGT. V shed 1 base and J shed 0 bases, with 13 bases lying between them. The DNA for the CDR3 is TGTGCCAGCAGTGAAGTTACAGGGTCAAGCTCTGGAAACACCATATATTTT. Translation: CASSEVTGSSSGNTIYF.

J is TRBJ1-5 and V is TRBV5-5; D is possibly TRBD1 (6 bases). This CDR3 has 15 amino acids. CDR1 and CDR2 from the germline V gene are SGHKS and YYEKEE (reference sequence). Trimming pared 1 base from V and 1 base from J, leaving 9 bases between. As DNA, the CDR3 is TGTGCCAGCAGCTTGTGGGGACAAAGCAATCAGCCCCAGCATTTT. Translating it yields CASSLWGQSNQPQHF.

This clone was recorded a few times. This chain links TRBV10-3 with TRBJ1-5; tentatively, D is TRBD1 (5 bases). Trimming shortened V by 0 bases and J by 2 bases, and 11 bases separated the two germline ends. Germline V gene sequence: CDR1 ENHRY, CDR2 SYGVKD. The CDR3 consists of 16 residues. CDR3 sequence (DNA): TGTGCCATCAGTGAGTCGGAGGGGTTCGGCAATCAGCCCCAGCATTTT. Translated, it gives CAISESEGFGNQPQHF.

This clone was observed a single time. This sequence joins TRBV2 and TRBJ2-3; possibly TRBD1 or TRBD2 for D (5 bases each). Germline values: CDR1 SNHLY, CDR2 FYNNEI. V lost 10 bases and J lost 1, with 18 bases in between. CDR3 size: 15 residues. The CDR3 bases are TGTGCCACCGAGGGGCGAGAGGGAGGCACAGATACGCAGTATTTT. It codes for CATEGREGGTDTQYF.

The chain recombines TRBV5-8 with TRBJ2-5; TRBD1 might be the D (5 bases). The CDR3 sequence is 14 residues long. Per germline, CDR1 SGHTS and CDR2 YDEGEE. The V end was cut by 1 base, the J end by 2 bases, with 9 bases between. The CDR3 loop reads CASSLLQGQETQYF. The CDR3, as DNA: TGTGCCAGCAGCTTGTTGCAGGGACAAGAGACCCAGTACTTC.

This clone has more than one count but fewer than ten. The genes are TRBV6-5 and TRBJ1-1; D uncertain. CDR3 length: 14 amino acids. Per germline, CDR1 MNHEY and CDR2 SVGAGI. V lost 9 bases and J lost 6, with 20 bases in between. CDR3 DNA sequence: TGTGCCAGTACGTTCCGTAGAGGTAGCTCTGAAGCTTTCTTT. Translated, it gives CASTFRRGSSEAFF.

V and J are TRBV28 and TRBJ1-2; 7 nucleotides align to TRBD1. Per germline, CDR1 MDHEN and CDR2 SYDVKM. With 7 bases clipped from V and 2 bases from J, the junction kept 4 bases outside the gene matches. The CDR3 extends over 13 amino acids. The CDR3 region has the DNA TGTGCCAGCACCGCGGGACAGAACTATGGCTACACCTTC. Translating it yields CASTAGQNYGYTF.

The chain joins TRBV6-1 to TRBJ1-3; tentative D call: TRBD1 (5 bases). Looked up from germline, CDR1 is MNHNS and CDR2 is SASEGT. Trimming pared 4 bases from V and 1 base from J, leaving 14 bases between. CDR3 size: 16 residues. Here the CDR3 DNA reads TGTGCCAGCAGTGCCGGACAACTTCGATCTGGAAACACCATATATTTT. Translating gives CASSAGQLRSGNTIYF.

A remark on this clone: Other DNA sequences in the same sample also yield this CDR3. The chain has TRBV6-4 and TRBJ1-6, with no clear D. Germline V gene data show CDR1 as MRHNA and CDR2 as SNTAGT. The CDR3 contains 16 residues. Trimming removed 3 bases at V and 10 bases at J, with 19 bases between. Written as DNA, the CDR3 is TGTGCCAGCAGTGAAAAAGAGGAGGGATCAGGATCACCCCTCCACTTT. It codes for CASSEKEEGSGSPLHF.

J is TRBJ2-7 and V is TRBV4-1; D is perhaps TRBD2 (5 bases). Trimming shortened V by 4 bases and J by 2 bases, and 9 bases separated the two germline ends. The CDR3 spans 13 residues. From germline, CDR1 is MGHRA and CDR2 YSYEKL. CDR3 DNA sequence: TGCGCCAGCAGCCGGACGGGAACCTACGAGCAGTACTTC. As protein: CASSRTGTYEQYF.

J is TRBJ1-6 and V is TRBV19; weak D call: TRBD1 (5 bases). Germline V CDR1 and CDR2: LNHDA, SQIVND (reference sequence). Between the trimmed V and J ends, which lost 5 bases and 4 bases, there was a span of 12 bases. The length of the CDR3 is 15 residues. CDR3 DNA sequence: TGTGCCAGTAGTCTCCGGGACGGATATAATTCACCCCTCCACTTT. This translates into CASSLRDGYNSPLHF.

The J gene is TRBJ1-5, the V gene TRBV19, with 7 bases matching TRBD1. The junction had 11 bases not matched to a gene; V was cut back by 6 bases and J by 0 bases. Germline V gene lookup returns CDR1 LNHDA and CDR2 SQIVND (reference sequence). The CDR3 totals 17 residues. In nucleotides, the CDR3 is TGTGCCAGTAGGGGGACAGATCCGTGGGGTAGCAATCAGCCCCAGCATTTT. Protein product: CASRGTDPWGSNQPQHF.

With regard to this clone: An end of the junction does not agree with germline; a read error may underlie this. The rearrangement links TRBV18 to TRBJ2-1; 10 positions agree with TRBD1. This CDR3 is 15 amino acids long. In germline, CDR1 is KGHSH, CDR2 LQKENI. DNA for the CDR3: TGTGCCAGCTCATCACCTGGACAGGGGGTCTATGAGCAGTTCTTC. Protein sequence: CASSSPGQGVYEQFF.